The present T cell receptor (beta chain) was sequenced within a study of T-cell memory formation after mild COVID-19. Overall study results and limits: Those CD4+ clones that contracted were mainly in CM and EM (CD8+ ones in EMRA). The pre-infection memory compartment contained some responding clones, suggesting cross-reactive memory joined. Clones that contracted from day 15 to 85 were balanced CD4/CD8, while later expanders leaned CD4+.

Germline CDR1 and CDR2: MNHNS and SASEGT. The V end was cut by 7 bases, the J end by 5 bases, with 13 bases between. The CDR3 extends over 13 amino acids. One entry per CDR3 protein, called by TCRdb with MiXCR from the 5' RACE reads. The table lists 400,000 to 500,000 distinct CDR3 sequences, approximately 20% of them singletons. To note about this clonotype: The antigen is unknown.

The specimen was PBMCs or a T cell subset sorted from them (not recorded which). This receptor was obtained from an adult woman who had mild COVID-19 (a few samples of this study predate the infection). Cell type and time point are not known. The genes are TRBV6-1 and TRBJ2-3; tentatively, D is TRBD2 (5 bases). This chain's CDR3 is CASTGLHIDTQYF. The CDR3 DNA is TGTGCCAGCACCGGACTGCACATAGATACGCAGTATTTT.